This paragraph covers one TCR beta chain sequence. Its target is unknown. The data derive from a study of T cell responses to AZD1222 COVID-19 vaccine. For the study at large: Second-dose schedules of about 4 or about 12 weeks were combined.

Study-level results: Of spike-specific TCRs, nearly half reportedly target regions left unmutated in variants. White British people made up most donors, females outnumbered males, and clonal diversity was possibly underestimated. Spike-specific TCR breadth and depth both grew after two AZD1222 doses.

Between the trimmed V and J ends, which lost 0 bases and 3 bases, there was a span of 9 bases. CDR3 length: 16 residues. The germline V gene has CDR1 SGHNT and CDR2 YENEEA. Here immunoSEQ multiplex PCR was the method, and the copy in TCRdb shows in-frame clones only, minus some. The table shows 75,000 to 95,000 clones, with over 85% occurring only once. The J gene is TRBJ1-6, the V gene TRBV11-3, with D perhaps TRBD1 (6 bases). This receptor was identified in an adult in good health. The sequencing used peripheral blood, collected on day 0 of AZD1222 vaccination. CDR3 sequence reads: CASSLDSGDYNSPLHF. The CDR3 region has the DNA TGTGCCAGCAGCTTAGACTCAGGGGACTATAATTCACCCCTCCACTTT.